The source of this T cell receptor (beta chain) is a study of OX40 agonist ivuxolimab in advanced cancers. Overall study: Partial responses, seen in three patients, involved one hepatocellular carcinoma and two cutaneous melanomas. Study-wide results and limits: At 0.1 to 3.0 mg/kg, CD4+ and CD8+ blood T cells expanded clonally by week 6.

Repertoires were generated with immunoSEQ multiplex PCR, while TCRdb's copy carries only in-frame clones and drops some. The sample lists about 49,000 clones, roughly 86% occurring once. Notes on this clone: Its target is unknown.

CDR1 and CDR2 from the germline V gene are LGHNA and YNFKEQ. The junction had 11 bases not matched to a gene; V was cut back by 4 bases and J by 7 bases. The CDR3 runs to 16 residues. The rearrangement links TRBV4-2 to TRBJ1-3; 9 bases are a match to TRBD1. The sequence derives from an adult with an advanced solid tumor such as melanoma, head and neck, liver or kidney cancer. Material: CD4+ or CD8+ T cells sorted from blood, obtained in a trial of the OX40 agonist ivuxolimab. Here the CDR3 reads CASSRTGQGIRNTIYF. The CDR3 region has the DNA TGTGCCAGCAGCCGAACCGGACAGGGGATAAGGAACACCATATATTTT.